Sequencing of this TCR beta chain was carried out in a study of T cells in Graves' hyperthyroidism and ophthalmopathy (dated by TCRdb to between 2018 and 2021). The study in broad terms: Peripheral blood was sampled at the time of initial diagnosis, prior to any treatment. A discovery cohort of approximately 97 patients, approximately 45 with Graves' ophthalmopathy and fewer than 65 with stable Graves' hyperthyroidism, was used to find distinguishing TCR V-J signatures. An independent validation cohort of some 18 hyperthyroidism patients and 15 or so patients who later progressed to ophthalmopathy tested prospective prediction of ophthalmopathy. For training and testing, the 100 or so patients in the discovery cohort were randomly divided in a 7:3 ratio. In addition, the study compared T-cell repertoires in thyroid tissue and in blood from roughly 6 Graves' hyperthyroidism patients. Following sampling, methimazole starting at 30 mg daily was given to hyperthyroidism patients, and high-dose intravenous methylprednisolone was given to ophthalmopathy patients. The paper reports TCR Vbeta CDR3 sequencing of more than 120 peripheral blood samples: around 45 ophthalmopathy, roughly 80 hyperthyroidism and about 17 progressor patients. Overall results and qualifications from the work: Most expanded thyroid clonotypes (frequency above 0.001) were also detected in blood, suggesting blood repertoires may reflect thyroid immune responses. No statistical method was used to fix the sample size in advance, and group allocation was not hidden from the investigators. In validation, the model predicted progression to ophthalmopathy with approximately 69% sensitivity and 72% to 85% specificity, a median of approximately 6.7 months before onset. A 13 V-J signature model separated ophthalmopathy from stable hyperthyroidism, with approximately 86% sensitivity and 81.08% specificity in cross-validation and 80%/75% in testing.

This clonotype occurred a few times. Its antigen is currently not known. Base quality data are lacking; no much larger clone is found one base away. Ophthalmopathy patients had moderately to severely active disease, Clinical Activity Score of at least 3, NOSPECS grade of at least 4, and duration under 3 months. The study excluded patients with uncontrolled infections, other autoimmune diseases, pregnancy or lactation. Diagnoses were established on the basis of clinical symptoms, serum thyroxine and TRAb, thyroid ultrasound, and orbital computed tomography. PBMCs were separated from roughly 9.3 ml of fresh peripheral blood using Ficoll-Paque density gradient centrifugation. Trizol reagent was used to extract total RNA, and RNA quality was then checked on an Agilent 2100 Bioanalyzer. Amplification of TCR beta CDR3 regions was carried out from RNA transcripts. For the first round of RT-PCR on the TCR CDR3, the HTBI primer set was used together with the Qiagen OneStep RT-PCR kit. Libraries were constructed in a second round of multiplex PCR, after which size selection and purification were performed. Sequencing of the libraries was done on an Illumina HiSeq2000 using paired-end 100 bp reads. The study's processing was this. SOAPnuke was used to process the raw data, throwing out any read that contained adapters or uncalled bases, had a mean Phred below 15, or lacked an exact constant-primer or identifier match. High-quality paired reads were merged with COPE v1.2.5, and unique nucleotide sequences were defined as clonotypes. MiTCR v1.1 was used to align the clonotypes against IMGT TRBV, TRBD and TRBJ reference segments. Analysis was restricted to V-J combinations with a frequency above 0.0001, which covered roughly 99% of repertoires. A TCS score was defined as the ratio between F50 (clonal expansion) and ExV (chaos), using BLOSUM62-based TCRdist between CDR3 peptides within each V-J. Welch's t-statistics and random forest reduced roughly 540 V-J features to about 13, which were used in a naive Bayes classifier (R e1071). The public sequencing data were trimmed at Q25 with fastp and processed into clonotypes with MiXCR by TCRdb, which kept only in-frame beta chains. Duplicate CDR3 protein sequences are folded into a single record with the most common DNA and genes. For this entry, the V and J calls and clone size follow TCRdb and not the study's own pipeline. In this sample the table shows about 640,000 distinct CDR3 sequences, under 25% of which occur a single time. Of the sample, under 35% falls within the top ten clones.

The germline V gene (reference sequence) gives CDR1 as LNHDA and CDR2 as SQIVND. From cysteine to phenylalanine, the CDR3 is 14 amino acids long. The read is trimmed to its CDR3 DNA, 42 bases read in frame from base 1. V and J are truncated by 3 bases and 6 bases respectively, leaving an intervening sequence of 13 bases. The sequence derives from a man aged 25 to 40 with Graves' ophthalmopathy. The sequencing input was blood. The chain links TRBV19 with TRBJ2-3, with the D gene too uncertain to name. The nucleotide sequence is TGTGCCAGTAGTATGATGGCGACCGCGGATACGCAGTATTTT. Its product reads: CASSMMATADTQYF.